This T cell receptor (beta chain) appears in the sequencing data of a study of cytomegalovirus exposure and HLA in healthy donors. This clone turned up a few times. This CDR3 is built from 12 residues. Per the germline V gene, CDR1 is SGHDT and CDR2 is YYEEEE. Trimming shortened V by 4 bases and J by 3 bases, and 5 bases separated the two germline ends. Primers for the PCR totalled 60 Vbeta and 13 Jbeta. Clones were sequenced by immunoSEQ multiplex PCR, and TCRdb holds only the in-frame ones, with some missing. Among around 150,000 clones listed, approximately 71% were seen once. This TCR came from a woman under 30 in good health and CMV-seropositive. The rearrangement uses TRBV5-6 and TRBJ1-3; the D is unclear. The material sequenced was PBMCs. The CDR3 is CASSPHGNTIYF. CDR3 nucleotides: TGTGCCAGCAGCCCACATGGAAACACCATATATTTT.